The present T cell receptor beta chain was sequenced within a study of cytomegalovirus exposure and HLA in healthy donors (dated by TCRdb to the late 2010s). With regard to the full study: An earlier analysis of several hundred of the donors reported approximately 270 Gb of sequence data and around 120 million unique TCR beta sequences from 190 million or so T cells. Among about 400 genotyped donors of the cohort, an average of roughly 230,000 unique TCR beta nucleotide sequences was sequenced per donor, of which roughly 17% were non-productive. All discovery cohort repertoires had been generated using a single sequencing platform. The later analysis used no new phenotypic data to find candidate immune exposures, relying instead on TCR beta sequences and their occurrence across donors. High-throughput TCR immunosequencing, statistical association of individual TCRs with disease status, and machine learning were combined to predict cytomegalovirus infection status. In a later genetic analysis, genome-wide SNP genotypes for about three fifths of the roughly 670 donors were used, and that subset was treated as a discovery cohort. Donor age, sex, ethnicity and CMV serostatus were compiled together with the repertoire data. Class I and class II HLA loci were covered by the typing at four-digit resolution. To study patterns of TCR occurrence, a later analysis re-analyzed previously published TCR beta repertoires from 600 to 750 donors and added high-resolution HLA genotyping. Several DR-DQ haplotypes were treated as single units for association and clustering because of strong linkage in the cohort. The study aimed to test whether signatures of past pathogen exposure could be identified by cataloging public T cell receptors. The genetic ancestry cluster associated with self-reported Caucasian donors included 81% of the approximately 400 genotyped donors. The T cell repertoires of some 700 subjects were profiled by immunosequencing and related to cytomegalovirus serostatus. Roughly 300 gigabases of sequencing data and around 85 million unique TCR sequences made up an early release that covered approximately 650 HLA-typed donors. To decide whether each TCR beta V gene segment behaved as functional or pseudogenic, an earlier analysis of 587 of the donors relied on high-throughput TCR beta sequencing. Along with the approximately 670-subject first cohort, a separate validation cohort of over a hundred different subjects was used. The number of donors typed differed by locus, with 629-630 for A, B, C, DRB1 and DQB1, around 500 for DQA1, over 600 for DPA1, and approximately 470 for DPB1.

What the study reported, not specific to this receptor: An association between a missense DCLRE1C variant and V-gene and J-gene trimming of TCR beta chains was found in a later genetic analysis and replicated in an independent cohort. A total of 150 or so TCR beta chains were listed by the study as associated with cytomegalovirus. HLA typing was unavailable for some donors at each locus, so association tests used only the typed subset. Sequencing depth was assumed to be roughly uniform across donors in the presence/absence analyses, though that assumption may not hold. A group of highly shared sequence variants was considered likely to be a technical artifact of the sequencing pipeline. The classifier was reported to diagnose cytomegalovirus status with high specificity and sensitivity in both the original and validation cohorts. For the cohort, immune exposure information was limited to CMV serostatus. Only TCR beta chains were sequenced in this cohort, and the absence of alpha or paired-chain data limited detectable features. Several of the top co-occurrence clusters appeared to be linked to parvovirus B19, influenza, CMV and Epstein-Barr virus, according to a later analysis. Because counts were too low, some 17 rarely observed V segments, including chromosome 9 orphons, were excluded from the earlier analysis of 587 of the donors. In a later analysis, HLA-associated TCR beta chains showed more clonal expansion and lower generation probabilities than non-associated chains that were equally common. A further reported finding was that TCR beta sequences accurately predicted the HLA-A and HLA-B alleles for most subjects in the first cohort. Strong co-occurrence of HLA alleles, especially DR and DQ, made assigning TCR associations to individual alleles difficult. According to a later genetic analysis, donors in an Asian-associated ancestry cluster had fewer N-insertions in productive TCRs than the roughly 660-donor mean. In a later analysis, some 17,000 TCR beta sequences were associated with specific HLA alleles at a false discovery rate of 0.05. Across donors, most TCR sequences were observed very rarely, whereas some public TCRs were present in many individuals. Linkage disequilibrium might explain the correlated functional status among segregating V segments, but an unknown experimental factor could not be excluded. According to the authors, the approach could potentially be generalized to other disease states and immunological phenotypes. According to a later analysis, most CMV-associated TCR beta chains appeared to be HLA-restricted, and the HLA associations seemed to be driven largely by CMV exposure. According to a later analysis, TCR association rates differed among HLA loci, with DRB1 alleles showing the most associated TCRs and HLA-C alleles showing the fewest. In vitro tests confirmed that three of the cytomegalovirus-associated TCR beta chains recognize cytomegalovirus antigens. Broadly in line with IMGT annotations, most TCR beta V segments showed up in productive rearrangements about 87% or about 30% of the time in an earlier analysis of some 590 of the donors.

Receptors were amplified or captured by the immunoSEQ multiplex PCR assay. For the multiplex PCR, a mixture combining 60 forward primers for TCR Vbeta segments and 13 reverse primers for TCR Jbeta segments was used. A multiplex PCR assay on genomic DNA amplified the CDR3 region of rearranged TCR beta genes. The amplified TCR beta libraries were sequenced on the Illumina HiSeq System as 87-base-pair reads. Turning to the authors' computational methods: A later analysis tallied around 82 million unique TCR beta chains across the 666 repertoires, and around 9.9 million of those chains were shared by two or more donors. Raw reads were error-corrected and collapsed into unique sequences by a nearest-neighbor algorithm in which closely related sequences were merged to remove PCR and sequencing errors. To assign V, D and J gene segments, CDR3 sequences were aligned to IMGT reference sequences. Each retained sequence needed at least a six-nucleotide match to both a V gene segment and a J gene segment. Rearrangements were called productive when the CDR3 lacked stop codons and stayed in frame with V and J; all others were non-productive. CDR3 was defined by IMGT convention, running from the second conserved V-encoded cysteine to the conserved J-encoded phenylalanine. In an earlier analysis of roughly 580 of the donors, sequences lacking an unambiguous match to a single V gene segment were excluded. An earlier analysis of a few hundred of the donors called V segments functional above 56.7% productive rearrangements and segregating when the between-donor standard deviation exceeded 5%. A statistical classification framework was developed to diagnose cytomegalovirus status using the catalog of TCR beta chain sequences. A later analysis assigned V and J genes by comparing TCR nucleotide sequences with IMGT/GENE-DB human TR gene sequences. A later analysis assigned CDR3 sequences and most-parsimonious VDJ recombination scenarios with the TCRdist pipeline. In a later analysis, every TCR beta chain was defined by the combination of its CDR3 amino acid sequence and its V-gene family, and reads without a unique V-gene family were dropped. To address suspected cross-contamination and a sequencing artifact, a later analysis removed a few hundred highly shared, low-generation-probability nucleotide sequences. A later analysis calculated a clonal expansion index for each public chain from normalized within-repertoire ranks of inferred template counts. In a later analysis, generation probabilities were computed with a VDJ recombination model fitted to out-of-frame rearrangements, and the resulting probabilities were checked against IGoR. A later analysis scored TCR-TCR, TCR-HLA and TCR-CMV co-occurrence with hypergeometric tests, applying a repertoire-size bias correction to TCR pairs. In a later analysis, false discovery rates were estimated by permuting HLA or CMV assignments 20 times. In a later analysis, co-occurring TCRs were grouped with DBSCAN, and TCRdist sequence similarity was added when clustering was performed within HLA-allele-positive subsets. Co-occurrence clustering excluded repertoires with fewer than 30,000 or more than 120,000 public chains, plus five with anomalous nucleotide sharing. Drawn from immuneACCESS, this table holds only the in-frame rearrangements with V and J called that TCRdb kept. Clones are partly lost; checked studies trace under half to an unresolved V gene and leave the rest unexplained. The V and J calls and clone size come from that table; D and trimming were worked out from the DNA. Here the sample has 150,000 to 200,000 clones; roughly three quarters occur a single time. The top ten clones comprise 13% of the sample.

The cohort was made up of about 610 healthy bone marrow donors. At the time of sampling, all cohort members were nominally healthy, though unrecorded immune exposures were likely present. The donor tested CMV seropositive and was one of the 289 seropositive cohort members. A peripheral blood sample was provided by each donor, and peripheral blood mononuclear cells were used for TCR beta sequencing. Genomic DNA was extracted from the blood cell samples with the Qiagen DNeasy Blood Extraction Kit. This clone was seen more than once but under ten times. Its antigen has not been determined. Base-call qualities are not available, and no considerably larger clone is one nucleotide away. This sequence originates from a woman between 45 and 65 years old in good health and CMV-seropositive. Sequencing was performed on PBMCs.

In nucleotide form, the sequence is TGTGCCAGCAGCCGAAATTCTTTTATAGCGGGGGGTGACAATGAGCAGTTCTTC. Its coded protein is CASSRNSFIAGGDNEQFF. The chain is made from TRBV7-8 and TRBJ2-1, with 10 junctional bases fitting TRBD2. The CDR3 numbers 18 residues from cysteine through phenylalanine. Kept here is only the CDR3 DNA, which spans 54 bases and is read in frame from base 1. Relative to germline, V is missing 5 bases and J is missing 5 bases, with 15 bases of the junction outside any gene match. CDR1 SGHVS and CDR2 FQNEAQ are derived from the germline V gene.